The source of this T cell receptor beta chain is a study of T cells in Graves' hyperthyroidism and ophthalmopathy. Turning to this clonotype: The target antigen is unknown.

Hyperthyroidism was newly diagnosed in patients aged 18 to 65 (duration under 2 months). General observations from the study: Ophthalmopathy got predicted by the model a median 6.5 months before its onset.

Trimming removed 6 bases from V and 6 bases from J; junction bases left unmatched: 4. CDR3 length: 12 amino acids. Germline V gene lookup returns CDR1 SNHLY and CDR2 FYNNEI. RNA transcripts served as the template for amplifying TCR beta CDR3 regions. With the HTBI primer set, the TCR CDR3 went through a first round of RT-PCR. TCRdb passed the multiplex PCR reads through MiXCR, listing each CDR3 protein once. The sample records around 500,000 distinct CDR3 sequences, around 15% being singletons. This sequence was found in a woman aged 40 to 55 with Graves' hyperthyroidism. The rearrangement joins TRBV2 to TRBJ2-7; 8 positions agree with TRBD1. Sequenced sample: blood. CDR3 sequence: CASRGQASEQYF. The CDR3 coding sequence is TGTGCCAGCAGGGGACAGGCTAGCGAGCAGTACTTC. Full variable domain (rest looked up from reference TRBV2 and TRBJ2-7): EPEVTQTPSHQVTQMGQEVILRCVPISNHLYFYWYRQILGQKVEFLVSFYNNEISEKSEIFDDQFSVERPDGSNFTLKIRSTKLEDSAMYFCASRGQASEQYFGPGTRLTVT.